This T cell receptor (beta chain) was sequenced for a study of control samples from healthy donors and cancer patients. The CDR3 spans 15 residues. Germline CDR1 and CDR2: MNHEY and SMNVEV (reference sequence). With 8 bases removed from V and 5 bases from J, the gap between germline ends came to 19 bases. Only in-frame clones appear in the TCRdb table, and some are missing; sequencing was by immunoSEQ multiplex PCR. The table has around 80,000 clones, about 88% seen once. The sequenced material came from blood. This clonotype was obtained from a woman between 45 and 65 years old in good health. The chain is built from TRBV27 and TRBJ2-1, with a weak D call TRBD2 (5 bases). The CDR3 sequence is CASGTRGLGDNEQFF. For the CDR3, the DNA is TGTGCCAGCGGAACCCGAGGGTTGGGAGACAATGAGCAGTTCTTC.